The sequence of this T cell receptor beta chain was determined in a study of identifying expanded T cells in peripheral blood. Study observations and caveats: Technical replicates showed around 1.2 changed clones; roughly two weeks roughly 16; four weeks 19. Clone count variance between roughly 2-week samples rose with total template count.

As for this clone: Its matching antigen is unknown.

The CDR3 covers 14 residues. The germline V gene has CDR1 MGHRA and CDR2 YSYEKL. Trimming stripped 0 bases from V and 7 bases from J, with 12 bases between. Repertoires were generated with immunoSEQ multiplex PCR, while TCRdb's copy carries only in-frame clones and drops some. The sample consists of 97,000 or so clones, approximately 90% of them appearing once. During the collection period, no donor immune events like infections were recorded. Sequenced: blood. The rearrangement links TRBV4-1 to TRBJ1-2, with D perhaps matching TRBD1 (5 bases). This TCR was sampled from a person aged 18-70 years in good health. The CDR3 reads CASSQDTGRSGYTF. The CDR3, as DNA: TGCGCCAGCAGCCAAGACACAGGACGTAGTGGCTACACCTTC.